This T cell receptor (beta chain) was captured by sequencing in a study of T cells expressing NK-cell markers. At the level of the study: The authors derived TCR beta repertoires from sorted CD3+CD56+NKG2C+, CD3+CD56+NKG2C- and CD3+CD56-NKG2C+ T cells.

Germline V gene lookup returns CDR1 SGHRS and CDR2 YFSETQ. The CDR3 runs to 14 residues. UMI-tagged 5'RACE template switching yielded the TCR beta cDNA. Reanalyzing the 5' RACE reads, TCRdb keeps one entry per CDR3 protein, without DNA. Recorded here are roughly 3,400 distinct CDR3 sequences; the top ten clones represent approximately 28%. The sample taken for sequencing was blood T cells: a sorted CD56 or NKG2C T cell subset, CD4+ or CD8+ T cells, or bulk PBMC T cells (not recorded which). This sequence was found in a woman in her late teens or twenties in good health. The chain links TRBV5-1 to TRBJ1-1; TCRdb proposes TRBD1, but this gene call is untestable without DNA. The CDR3 loop reads CASSFQGGNTEAFF.